This entry concerns a single T cell receptor beta chain. This entry comes from a study of stem cell transplantation in POMP-related autoinflammatory disease. The V end was cut by 4 bases, the J end by 3 bases, with 10 bases between. CDR1 and CDR2 (germline): MNHEY, SVGAGI. The CDR3 is 14 residues long. Repertoires were generated with immunoSEQ multiplex PCR, while TCRdb's copy carries only in-frame clones and drops some. The sample contains over 60,000 clones, roughly 91% of which appear only once. This clonotype was sampled from a human patient with POMP-related autoinflammation and immune dysregulation (PRAID). A share of the T cells may be of graft donor origin. Sequenced here: CD4+ T cells from PBMCs, sampled after stem cell transplantation. V gene TRBV6-5 combines with J gene TRBJ2-1, with no clear D. The CDR3 DNA follows: TGTGCCAGCAGTTTGCCTTTAATCTACAATGAGCAGTTCTTC. It encodes CASSLPLIYNEQFF.